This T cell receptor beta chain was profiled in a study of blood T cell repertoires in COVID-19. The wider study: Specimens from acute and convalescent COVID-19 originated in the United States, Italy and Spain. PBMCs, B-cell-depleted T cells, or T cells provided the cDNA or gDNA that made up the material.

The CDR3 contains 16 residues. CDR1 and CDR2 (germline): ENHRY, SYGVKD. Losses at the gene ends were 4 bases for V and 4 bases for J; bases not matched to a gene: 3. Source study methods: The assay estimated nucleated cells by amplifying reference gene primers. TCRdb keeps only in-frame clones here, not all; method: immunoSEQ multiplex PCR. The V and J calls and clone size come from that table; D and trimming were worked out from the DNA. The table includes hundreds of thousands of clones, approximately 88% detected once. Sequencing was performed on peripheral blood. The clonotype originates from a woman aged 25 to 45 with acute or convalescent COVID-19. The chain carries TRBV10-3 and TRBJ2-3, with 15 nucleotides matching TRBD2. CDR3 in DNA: TGTGCCATCAGTGCTGGACTAGCGGGAGGGCCAGATACGCAGTATTTT. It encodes CAISAGLAGGPDTQYF.